This passage covers 32 T cell receptor beta chains from one sample sequenced in a study of cytomegalovirus exposure and HLA in healthy donors. PCR employed 60 Vbeta and 13 Jbeta primers. Profiling relied on immunoSEQ multiplex PCR, and the TCRdb table lists in-frame clones only, not all of them. In the table there are some 98,000 clones, 81% of which are singletons. The source material was PBMCs. All receptors derive from a man in his forties or fifties in good health and CMV-seronegative.

J is TRBJ2-7 and V is TRBV6-4, with D maybe TRBD1 (6 bases). The germline V gene has CDR1 MRHNA and CDR2 SNTAGT. V was shortened by 3 bases and J by 2 bases, with 14 bases between the two germline ends. This CDR3 has 15 amino acids. The DNA of the CDR3 is TGTGCCAGCAGTGAGTTCAGGGGCCCTACCTACGAGCAGTACTTC. This sequence encodes CASSEFRGPTYEQYF.

The rearrangement joins TRBV5-1 to TRBJ1-1, with D maybe TRBD1 (6 bases). Trimming shortened V by 4 bases and J by 0 bases, and 25 bases separated the two germline ends. Germline CDR1 and CDR2: SGHRS and YFSETQ. The CDR3 length is 19 residues. The CDR3 region is CASSARHGGGALMNTEAFF. CDR3 nucleotides: TGCGCCAGCAGCGCACGACACGGGGGGGGCGCCCTCATGAACACTGAAGCTTTCTTT.

This chain joins TRBV25-1 and TRBJ2-1; the match to TRBD2 covers 9 bases. There are 15 residues in the CDR3. J gave up 4 bases and V 5 bases, and 6 bases lay outside the gene matches. The germline V gene has CDR1 MGHDK and CDR2 SYGVNS. CDR3 nucleotide sequence: TGTGCCAGCAGTCCCGCTAGCGGGGTGTACAATGAGCAGTTCTTC. Amino acid sequence: CASSPASGVYNEQFF.

The J gene is TRBJ2-5, the V gene TRBV11-3; 14 nucleotides agree with TRBD2. CDR1 and CDR2 from the germline V gene are SGHNT and YENEEA. This CDR3 is built from 15 residues. V gave up 4 bases and J gave up 4 bases; unmatched junction bases: 2. The CDR3 is CASSYGTSGGETQYF. The CDR3 coding sequence is TGTGCCAGCAGCTACGGGACTAGCGGGGGAGAGACCCAGTACTTC.

The V call is TRBV19, the J call TRBJ1-6; D gene unclear. The germline V and J ends were trimmed by 4 bases and 9 bases, with 16 bases remaining between them. The CDR3 extends over 15 amino acids. The germline CDR1 and CDR2 sequences are LNHDA and SQIVND (reference sequence). CDR3 in DNA: TGTGCCAGTAGTACACCCTGGGAGTGGGCTTCACCCCTCCACTTT. It is translated as CASSTPWEWASPLHF.

The gene calls are TRBV2 and TRBJ1-4, with 7 positions matching TRBD1. Unmatched junction bases numbered 2, after V lost 4 bases and J lost 0 bases. The germline CDR1 and CDR2 sequences are SNHLY and FYNNEI. The CDR3 has 15 residues. The CDR3 here is CASSGGQATNEKLFF. The DNA of the CDR3 is TGTGCCAGCAGTGGAGGACAGGCAACTAATGAAAAACTGTTTTTT.

The count of this clone is one. The junction departs from the called germline gene at one end, perhaps through a read error. The J gene is TRBJ2-3, the V gene TRBV29-1; D not resolved. The CDR3 consists of 13 residues. Germline CDR1 reads SQVTM; CDR2 reads ANQGSEA. The CDR3 DNA reads as TGCAGCGCCCTGAGCCCGCGCACGGATACGCAGTATTTT. It codes for CSALSPRTDTQYF.

The V call is TRBV11-2, the J call TRBJ2-2, with unresolved D. Germline CDR1 is SGHAT and CDR2 is FQNNGV. The V end was cut by 5 bases, the J end by 3 bases, with 10 bases between. This CDR3 comprises 14 residues. The CDR3 protein is CASSPDLYTGELFF. The CDR3 nucleotides read TGTGCCAGCAGCCCAGACTTGTACACCGGGGAGCTGTTTTTT.

The chain links TRBV7-6 to TRBJ1-3; D is uncertain. Trimming left V 1 base short and J 8 bases short, with 6 bases between. CDR1 and CDR2 from the germline V gene are SGHVS and FNYEAQ. The CDR3 is made up of 12 amino acids. The CDR3 DNA reads as TGTGCCAGCAGCTTAGTCGGAGACACCATATATTTT. Protein: CASSLVGDTIYF.

In its sample, this clone was seen a few times. The gene calls are TRBV2 and TRBJ2-3, with 9 bases that match TRBD2. The CDR3 spans 16 residues. The V gene end was trimmed by 4 bases and the J gene end by 2 bases; junction bases not matched to a gene: 7. Germline V lookup: CDR1 SNHLY, CDR2 FYNNEI. For the CDR3, the DNA is TGTGCCAGCAGTGTTGAGCGGGGGGCCCTCACAGATACGCAGTATTTT. Amino acid sequence: CASSVERGALTDTQYF.

This chain connects TRBV6-1 to TRBJ1-2; D unclear. Germline V CDR1 and CDR2: MNHNS, SASEGT. With 10 bases removed from V and 5 bases from J, the gap between germline ends came to 17 bases. The CDR3 is 13 residues long. CDR3: CATSRNSLYGYTF. The CDR3 coding sequence is TGTGCCACCTCCCGGAACAGCTTATATGGCTACACCTTC.

Regarding this clone: Germline is not matched at one junction end, which may reflect a read error. The chain carries TRBV5-5 and TRBJ1-6; D unresolved. The CDR3 covers 14 residues. Germline CDR1 and CDR2: SGHKS and YYEKEE (reference sequence). As DNA, the CDR3 is TGTGCCAGCAGCTTGGCCTCCGATAATTCACCCCTCCACTTT. Its protein is CASSLASDNSPLHF.

J is TRBJ2-2 and V is TRBV28; tentative D call: TRBD2 (6 bases). This CDR3 has 15 residues. The germline V gene has CDR1 MDHEN and CDR2 SYDVKM. The ends were cut back, 3 bases at V and 7 bases at J, with 15 bases in the middle. The CDR3 bases are TGTGCCAGCAGTTTGGACGTGGGGGGTCACGGGGAGCTGTTTTTT. The encoded protein is CASSLDVGGHGELFF.

The genes are TRBV5-4 and TRBJ2-3, with D maybe TRBD2 (5 bases). The CDR3 loop spans 16 amino acids. Trimming cost V 10 bases and J 4 bases, with 25 bases left between them. Germline V lookup: CDR1 SGHNT, CDR2 YYREEE (reference sequence). The CDR3 nucleotides are TGTGCCGCGGGTCCGGATGGGTCCATTTTTTCAGATACGCAGTATTTT. Protein sequence: CAAGPDGSIFSDTQYF.

The chain joins TRBV6-1 to TRBJ1-1; TRBD1 might be the D (6 bases). The CDR3 length is 15 residues. Looked up from germline, CDR1 is MNHNS and CDR2 is SASEGT. The germline V and J ends were trimmed by 3 bases and 4 bases, with 15 bases remaining between them. CDR3 protein: CASSDSGGLGTEAFF. CDR3 nucleotides: TGTGCCAGCAGTGATTCGGGGGGGCTGGGCACTGAAGCTTTCTTT.

This clone was detected only a few times. V gene TRBV5-1 combines with J gene TRBJ1-1; the match to TRBD1 covers 7 bases. CDR3 size: 17 residues. V lost 4 bases, J lost 0 bases, and 12 bases stayed unmatched. Germline values: CDR1 SGHRS, CDR2 YFSETQ. This chain's CDR3 is CASSATGVPSLNTEAFF. The CDR3 nucleotides are TGCGCCAGCAGCGCTACAGGGGTCCCCTCCTTGAACACTGAAGCTTTCTTT.

This chain joins TRBV7-9 and TRBJ2-2, with TRBD2 as a possible D gene (5 bases). V was shortened by 1 base and J by 4 bases, with 10 bases between the two germline ends. CDR3 length: 15 amino acids. The germline V gene has CDR1 SEHNR and CDR2 FQNEAQ (reference sequence). The DNA for the CDR3 is TGTGCCAGCAGCTTAGGAGGGCGCGGCACCGGGGAGCTGTTTTTT. Its translation is CASSLGGRGTGELFF. Combining the CDR3 with reference TRBV7-9 and TRBJ2-2 gives the whole variable domain DTGVSQNPRHKITKRGQNVTFRCDPISEHNRLYWYRQTLGQGPEFLTYFQNEAQLEKSRLLSDRFSAERPKGSFSTLEIQRTEQGDSAMYLCASSLGGRGTGELFFGEGSRLTVL.

This chain connects TRBV2 to TRBJ1-4; 7 bases agree with TRBD1. The V and J ends lost 6 bases and 7 bases, in that order; junction bases with no gene match: 11. The CDR3 runs to 15 residues. The V gene's germline CDR1 is SNHLY and CDR2 FYNNEI. CDR3 nucleotide sequence: TGTGCCAGCAGCAACGCCGGGACAGCAGGTGAAAAACTGTTTTTT. Amino acids: CASSNAGTAGEKLFF.

V usage is TRBV6-6 and J usage is TRBJ1-1, with 7 nucleotides matching TRBD1. Germline V gives CDR1 MNHNY, CDR2 SVGAGI (reference sequence). V lost 4 bases, J lost 3 bases, and 8 bases stayed unmatched. The CDR3 loop spans 15 amino acids. The CDR3 nucleotides read TGTGCCAGCAGTTTAAAGACCCAGGGGGACACTGAAGCTTTCTTT. Its protein is CASSLKTQGDTEAFF.

The chain recombines TRBV5-1 with TRBJ2-7; TRBD2 matches 7 bases. V shed 4 bases, J shed 3 bases, and the junction held 7 bases outside the gene matches. This CDR3 has 14 amino acids. The germline V gene encodes CDR1 SGHRS and CDR2 YFSETQ. DNA for the CDR3: TGCGCCAGCAGCCGGGACCGGGGGGACTACGAGCAGTACTTC. It specifies CASSRDRGDYEQYF.

V is TRBV7-6 and J is TRBJ2-7, with a weak D call TRBD2 (5 bases). Germline V CDR1 and CDR2: SGHVS, FNYEAQ. Trimming shortened V by 6 bases and J by 1 base, and 13 bases separated the two germline ends. This CDR3 spans 14 amino acids. The CDR3 reads CASSKAAKSYEQYF. CDR3 coding DNA: TGTGCCAGCAGTAAAGCGGCAAAGTCCTACGAGCAGTACTTC.

The V and J genes are TRBV18 and TRBJ1-1; D is perhaps TRBD1 (6 bases). The length of the CDR3 is 11 residues. Trimming took off 5 bases at V and 8 bases at J, with 9 bases between the two ends. Germline V lookup: CDR1 KGHSH, CDR2 LQKENI. CDR3 nucleotide sequence: TGTGCCAGCTCAGACCAGGGGGAAGCTTTCTTT. Translation: CASSDQGEAFF.

The chain carries TRBV6-5 and TRBJ1-2, with D perhaps TRBD1 (6 bases). The CDR3 contains 14 residues. CDR1 and CDR2 from the germline V gene are MNHEY and SVGAGI. V lost 6 bases and J 4 bases, leaving 15 bases between the germline ends. This CDR3 reads CASRPDSSFYGYTF. The CDR3 DNA reads as TGTGCCAGCAGACCGGACAGCTCATTCTATGGCTACACCTTC.

V is TRBV30 and J is TRBJ1-6; D not certain. This CDR3 spans 15 amino acids. Germline V gene sequence: CDR1 GTSNPN, CDR2 SVGIG (reference sequence). V was cut by 6 bases and J by 0 bases, with 12 bases left in between. The CDR3, as DNA: TGTGCCTGCCTGCCAGGTAGCTCCTATAATTCACCCCTCCACTTT. It yields the protein CACLPGSSYNSPLHF.

This sequence joins TRBV18 and TRBJ2-3; no firm D call. Trimming cost V 4 bases and J 2 bases, with 19 bases left between them. This CDR3 spans 17 amino acids. Germline V gene lookup returns CDR1 KGHSH and CDR2 LQKENI. CDR3 amino acids: CASSLLRSGSHTDTQYF. Written as DNA, the CDR3 is TGTGCCAGCTCACTCCTTCGGTCAGGATCCCACACAGATACGCAGTATTTT.

This clone was picked up a small number of times. The rearrangement uses TRBV2 and TRBJ1-1; 7 bases map to TRBD1. The germline V gene has CDR1 SNHLY and CDR2 FYNNEI. The length of the CDR3 is 12 residues. The V gene end was trimmed by 7 bases and the J gene end by 7 bases; junction bases not matched to a gene: 6. The CDR3 nucleotides read TGTGCCAGCAACCCCCGGACAGGTGAAGCTTTCTTT. Translation gives CASNPRTGEAFF. The complete variable domain, with remaining parts taken from reference TRBV2 and TRBJ1-1, reads EPEVTQTPSHQVTQMGQEVILRCVPISNHLYFYWYRQILGQKVEFLVSFYNNEISEKSEIFDDQFSVERPDGSNFTLKIRSTKLEDSAMYFCASNPRTGEAFFGQGTRLTVV.

This clone occurred a few times. The chain carries TRBV9 and TRBJ2-1, with a weak D call TRBD2 (6 bases). Germline V gene lookup returns CDR1 SGDLS and CDR2 YYNGEE. The CDR3 is 12 residues long. The V and J ends lost 2 bases and 9 bases respectively, with 9 bases between them. DNA of the CDR3: TGTGCCAGCAGCGTTCAGGGAGGTGAGCAGTTCTTC. Translation gives CASSVQGGEQFF. The variable domain in full, completed from reference TRBV9 and TRBJ2-1, reads DSGVTQTPKHLITATGQRVTLRCSPRSGDLSVYWYQQSLDQGLQFLIQYYNGEERAKGNILERFSAQQFPDLHSELNLSSLELGDSALYFCASSVQGGEQFFGPGTRLTVL.

Comments on this clone: The same CDR3 is also encoded by other DNA sequences in this sample. The chain uses TRBV5-4 and TRBJ1-2; 8 bases match TRBD1. Germline V gene sequence: CDR1 SGHNT, CDR2 YYREEE (reference sequence). V was clipped by 0 bases and J by 0 bases; unmatched bases: 1. This CDR3 is 15 amino acids long. Here the CDR3 DNA reads TGTGCCAGCAGCTTGGACAGGGGGACTAACTATGGCTACACCTTC. This codes for CASSLDRGTNYGYTF.

This chain joins TRBV11-1 and TRBJ2-3; D may be TRBD1 (6 bases). The CDR3 length is 13 residues. Germline V gene lookup returns CDR1 SGHAT and CDR2 FQDESV (reference sequence). V was pared by 0 bases and J by 5 bases, with 6 bases between. The CDR3 coding sequence is TGTGCCAGCAGCTTAGCAGGGGGAGATACGCAGTATTTT. Protein product: CASSLAGGDTQYF.

This clone was detected only once. V usage is TRBV11-3 and J usage is TRBJ2-7; 7 nucleotides align to TRBD2. The CDR3 runs to 13 residues. Germline CDR1 reads SGHNT; CDR2 reads YENEEA. Germline trimming cut 5 bases from V and 2 bases from J; bases unmatched to any gene: 3. CDR3 sequence reads: CASSSGTAYEQYF. The CDR3 coding sequence is TGTGCCAGCAGCAGCGGGACCGCCTACGAGCAGTACTTC.

DNA of the CDR3: TGTGCCAGCAGCTGGCAGGATTACCCCTACGAGCAGTACTTC. The encoded protein is CASSWQDYPYEQYF. V gene TRBV7-9 combines with J gene TRBJ2-7, with unresolved D. The ends were cut back, 4 bases at V and 2 bases at J, with 12 bases in the middle. The CDR3 contains 14 residues. Per the germline V gene, CDR1 is SEHNR and CDR2 is FQNEAQ (reference sequence).

The chain couples TRBV6-1 to TRBJ2-3; 10 nucleotides align to TRBD1. With 5 bases clipped from V and 5 bases from J, the junction kept 7 bases outside the gene matches. This CDR3 comprises 15 residues. The germline V gene encodes CDR1 MNHNS and CDR2 SASEGT. The CDR3 sequence is CASSRGTGVLDTQYF. The CDR3 region has the DNA TGTGCCAGCAGTCGTGGGACAGGGGTTCTAGATACGCAGTATTTT.